This TCR beta chain appears in the sequencing data of a study of beta chain features in type 1 diabetes. What was sequenced were expressed TCRB transcripts, since all of the isolated RNA had been reverse transcribed. Method: immunoSEQ multiplex PCR; TCRdb's copy keeps in-frame clones and lacks some. The sample yields over 40,000 clones, just over 50% seen once. Germline V gives CDR1 KGHSH, CDR2 LQKENI. V gave up 2 bases and J gave up 11 bases, with 15 bases separating them. CDR3 length: 13 amino acids. Comments on this clone: The antigen is not known.

Only one heparinised blood draw was taken per donor, and its volume averaged about 120 mL. Study-level findings and limits: Lower insertion and higher deletion counts appeared at VDJ junctions in type 1 diabetes patients.

This clonotype originated in a woman under 30 in good health. This chain uses TRBV18 with TRBJ1-1; D not resolved. The material sequenced was Tregs from blood. CDR3 region: CASSPGSGTIAFF. Here the CDR3 DNA reads TGTGCCAGCTCACCAGGTTCGGGAACCATTGCTTTCTTT.